These T cell receptor beta chains were read from a single sample in a study of T cell responses to AZD1222 COVID-19 vaccine. The method was immunoSEQ multiplex PCR; TCRdb's version includes in-frame clones alone and lacks a portion of them. The table records approximately 100,000 clones, over 75% of them present only once. The sample here was peripheral blood, taken on day 0 of AZD1222 vaccination. The origin of the receptors is an adult in good health. Both conserved end residues are part of each CDR3. For some rows the clone size is stated as once, few or many, or as a class when expanded; others skip it.

v_gene	j_gene	abundance	CDR3aa
TRBV28	TRBJ1-2	.	CASSFSMGDGYTF
TRBV9	TRBJ1-1	.	CASTKDRGPYPNTEAFF
TRBV19	TRBJ1-4	.	CASSMFSDGHVGEKLFF
TRBV6-1	TRBJ2-7	.	CASSEQAGGVYEQYF
TRBV3-1/TRBV3-2	TRBJ1-1	.	CASSKRDGGWETEAFF
TRBV2	TRBJ1-2	.	CASSEETGGVLIHGYTF
TRBV7-2	TRBJ2-5	.	CASSPATGEETQYF
TRBV6-5	TRBJ1-2	.	CASSYSTGDGYTF
TRBV5-1	TRBJ1-4	.	CASSLGPGGKLFF
TRBV6-1	TRBJ2-7	.	CASSDQVGGSYEQYF
TRBV12-3/TRBV12-4	TRBJ2-5	.	CASSSRETQYF
TRBV3-1/TRBV3-2	TRBJ1-2	few	CASSSQQGSYTF
TRBV7-9	TRBJ1-6	.	CASSVHRGTAEVGESPLHF
TRBV14	TRBJ1-4	.	CASSQGRETVGEKLFF
TRBV29-1	TRBJ1-4	.	CSVEGLGAELFF
TRBV28	TRBJ1-2	.	CASSTPGTGGDDSYGYTF
TRBV7-9	TRBJ1-5	.	CASSYGWGGNQPQHF
TRBV5-1	TRBJ1-4	.	CASSERDRVYGGEKLFF